Below are 2 T cell receptor beta chains sequenced from a single sample in a study of human T cells and chemical hapten exposure. Indicated time point: pre-sensitization, week 0. The treatment here: therapeutic diphenylcyclopropenone sensitization with weekly scalp DPC. A single record per CDR3 protein comes from TCRdb applying MiXCR to the RACE reads. This sample has some 400,000 distinct CDR3 sequences; less than 6.5% occur once, and the top ten carry approximately 2.4%. The input for sequencing was whole blood, taken in connection with sensitization to the hapten diphenylcyclopropenone (DPC). All receptors derive from a woman between 45 and 60 years old with alopecia areata. Some clones in this sample may be carry-over from other donors' samples.

V usage is TRBV28 and J usage is TRBJ2-3; the match to TRBD1 covers 8 bases. CDR1 and CDR2 from the germline V gene are MDHEN and SYDVKM. V shed 4 bases and J 3 bases; nucleotides not matched to a gene: 6. CDR3 length equals 15 residues. Here the CDR3 reads CASSSGTGITDTQYF. CDR3 coding DNA: TGTGCCAGCAGTTCCGGGACAGGAATAACAGATACGCAGTATTTT.

The J gene is TRBJ1-1, the V gene TRBV24-1; TRBD1 agrees at 8 bases. V was pared by 9 bases and J by 1 base, with 3 bases of the junction left unmatched. Germline CDR1 reads KGHDR; CDR2 reads SFDVKD. The CDR3 loop spans 13 amino acids. DNA for the CDR3: TGTGCCACCCAGGGGGCGAAGAACACTGAAGCTTTCTTT. Amino acids: CATQGAKNTEAFF.